This T cell receptor (beta chain) stems from a study of cytomegalovirus exposure and HLA in healthy donors. Points from the study as a whole: In a later analysis, several top co-occurrence clusters appeared linked to parvovirus B19, influenza, CMV and Epstein-Barr virus. Reported findings show TCR beta sequences accurately forecast HLA-A and HLA-B alleles in most subjects.

This clone was counted a single time. The target antigen is unknown. The PCR ran on 60 Vbeta and 13 Jbeta primers. Libraries were prepared by immunoSEQ multiplex PCR; TCRdb keeps only in-frame clonotypes and omits some of them. The sample gives nearly 110,000 clones, roughly 82% of which show up once; around 2.6% is in the top ten. The CDR3 sequence is 16 residues long. Germline values: CDR1 LGHNA, CDR2 YSLEER. Losses at the gene ends were 0 bases for V and 13 bases for J; bases not matched to a gene: 14. The rearrangement joins TRBV4-3 to TRBJ2-1, with 8 positions matching TRBD2. The sequenced material came from PBMCs. This clonotype was sampled from a male donor in good health and CMV-seropositive. The CDR3 DNA follows: TGCGCCAGCAGCCAAGACTTGGGTCCACTAGCGGTCGATCAGTTCTTC. It codes for CASSQDLGPLAVDQFF.